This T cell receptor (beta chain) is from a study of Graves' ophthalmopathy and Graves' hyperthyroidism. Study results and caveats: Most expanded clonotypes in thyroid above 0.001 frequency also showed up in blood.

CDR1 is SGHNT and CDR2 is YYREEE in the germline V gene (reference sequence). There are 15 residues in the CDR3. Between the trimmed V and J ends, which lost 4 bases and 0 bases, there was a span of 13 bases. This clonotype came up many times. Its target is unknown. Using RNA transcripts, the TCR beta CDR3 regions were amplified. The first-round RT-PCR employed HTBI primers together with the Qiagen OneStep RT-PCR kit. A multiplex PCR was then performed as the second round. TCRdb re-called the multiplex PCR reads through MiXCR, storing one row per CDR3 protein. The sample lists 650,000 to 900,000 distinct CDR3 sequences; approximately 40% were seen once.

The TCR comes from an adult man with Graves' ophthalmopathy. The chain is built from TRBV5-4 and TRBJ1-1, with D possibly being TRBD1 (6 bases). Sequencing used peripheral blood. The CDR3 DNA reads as TGTGCCAGCAGCCCGTATCAGGGGCTGAACACTGAAGCTTTCTTT. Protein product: CASSPYQGLNTEAFF.